This is a list of T cell receptor beta chains from one sample in a study of OX40 agonist ivuxolimab in advanced cancers. TCRdb's table, derived via immunoSEQ multiplex PCR, lists solely in-frame clones and lacks some. The sample holds tens of thousands of clones, roughly 84% seen once. The sample was CD4+ or CD8+ T cells sorted from blood, taken in a trial of the OX40 agonist ivuxolimab. The receptor source for this set is an adult with an advanced solid tumor such as melanoma, head and neck, liver or kidney cancer. Both conserved end residues are part of each CDR3.

>TRBV5-4
CASSYLTGAGDTQYF
>TRBV15
CATSRDLRGLAGGSKNIQYF
>TRBV11-1
CASSRTSGGRYEQYF
>TRBV11-1
CASSLVGEAFF
>TRBV4-1
CASSEGTEHSNQPQHF
>TRBV28
CASSLWGAGEGQPQHF
>TRBV2
CSSRLVGEQYF
>TRBV9
CASSVGGWSYNEQFF
>TRBV21-1
CATARGRVSGNTIYF
>TRBV27
CASSPSAGVDEQYF
>TRBV18
CASSPRLAGDRYEQYF
>TRBV4-1
CASSVPDSYGYTF
>TRBV7-9
CASSLNWGLGYSGANVLTF
>TRBV28
CASSPGTGQLGTIYF
>TRBV7-2
CASSSGQGGLTEAFF
>TRBV19
CASSIDIRRGAYNEQFF
>TRBV27
CASSSLRQGNYGYTF
>TRBV11-3
CASSLASYEQYF
>TRBV29-1
CSVGNSLSSYEQYF
>TRBV4-1
CASSHTGSEQYF
>TRBV15
CATSRGADTQYF
>TRBV4-2
CASSQEESTGASQETQYF
>TRBV6-5
CASSQGTANTEAFF
>TRBV7-2
CASSLAGGVGSPLHF
>TRBV5-1
CASSLATGAMNTEAFF
>TRBV6-5
CASSRDSQIHGYTF
>TRBV19
CASSTLHTGELFF
>TRBV5-4
CASSRTSGRSDTQYF
>TRBV7-9
CASSSGGVSSYEQYF
>TRBV2
CASRGQVFNYGYTF
>TRBV7-2
CASSNRTGIPYGYTF
>TRBV5-4
CASSYRDGDEKLFF
>TRBV27
CASSLSWGGSNQPQHF
>TRBV21-1
CASSKDLLAGGPREQYF
>TRBV12-5
CASGSRVGPTGELFF
>TRBV11-2
CATGTGVLNEQYF
>TRBV2
CASSEAGVSYNEQFF
>TRBV5-1
CASSLRGYNEKLFF
>TRBV2
CASSVPASNQPQHF
>TRBV7-2
CASSSGQGRFPLHF
>TRBV27
CASSLLGVGYEQYF
>TRBV9
CASSDRATGSYGYTF
>TRBV6-5
CASSITGAGNTIYF
>TRBV7-9
CASSSQGGAPDTGELFF
>TRBV28
CASTHIRDGYTF
>TRBV15
CATSFDRGGYGYTF
>TRBV7-2
CASSYSTPSDQPQHF